Below, 10 T cell receptor beta chains from the same sample are listed, as sequenced in a study of cytomegalovirus exposure and HLA in healthy donors (dated by TCRdb to about 2017). The library was generated by the immunoSEQ multiplex PCR assay. The multiplex PCR relied on a mix of 60 forward primers for TCR Vbeta segments and 13 reverse primers for TCR Jbeta segments. TCRdb holds this immuneACCESS table with in-frame rearrangements only. Some clones are missing; in checked studies, unresolved V genes explain under half, and the rest has no known cause. In this sample the table shows a few hundred thousand clones, 60% to 85% of which occur a single time. The ten largest account for around 16% of the sample. The sequenced sample was PBMCs. These receptors came from a man in his forties or fifties in good health and CMV-seronegative.

The chain recombines TRBV4-3 with TRBJ2-1; 11 nucleotides match TRBD2. Trimming cost V 0 bases and J 6 bases; bases outside gene matches: 13. Per germline, CDR1 LGHNA and CDR2 YSLEER. This CDR3 has 19 residues. The CDR3 nucleotides read TGCGCCAGCAGCCAAGATCTCTCCAAACTAGCGGGGGAAAGCAATGAGCAGTTCTTC. Amino acid sequence: CASSQDLSKLAGESNEQFF.

V is TRBV15 and J is TRBJ1-1, with D unresolved. Germline CDR1 reads LNHNV; CDR2 reads YYDKDF (reference sequence). This CDR3 comprises 15 residues. Trimming cost V 1 base and J 2 bases, with 11 bases left between them. The chain's CDR3 is CATSRGAAFNTEAFF. The CDR3 DNA sequence: TGTGCCACCAGCAGAGGGGCAGCTTTTAACACTGAAGCTTTCTTT.

The J gene is TRBJ1-6, the V gene TRBV27, with D maybe TRBD1 (5 bases). Germline lookup yields CDR1 MNHEY and CDR2 SMNVEV (reference sequence). The V gene lost 0 bases and the J gene lost 8 bases, with 14 bases spanning the gap. This CDR3 is built from 16 residues. The DNA of the CDR3 is TGTGCCAGCAGTTTATCCCCAGGGCAGGGATATTCACCCCTCCACTTT. It specifies CASSLSPGQGYSPLHF.

The V gene is TRBV5-1, the J gene TRBJ2-5; TRBD2 matches 13 bases. Germline CDR1 and CDR2: SGHRS and YFSETQ. Trimming at V came to 3 bases and at J to 2 bases, leaving 13 bases not matched to a gene. This CDR3 comprises 19 residues. CDR3 residues: CASSSTGTSGTYIQETQYF. The CDR3, as DNA: TGCGCCAGCAGCTCGACCGGGACTAGCGGGACTTATATACAAGAGACCCAGTACTTC. The complete variable domain, with remaining parts taken from reference TRBV5-1 and TRBJ2-5, reads KAGVTQTPRYLIKTRGQQVTLSCSPISGHRSVSWYQQTPGQGLQFLFEYFSETQRNKGNFPGRFSGRQFSNSRSEMNVSTLELGDSALYLCASSSTGTSGTYIQETQYFGPGTRLLVL.

The rearrangement uses TRBV7-6 and TRBJ2-5; no definite D call. The CDR3 loop spans 15 amino acids. V gave up 5 bases and J gave up 4 bases, with 17 bases separating them. Per the germline V gene, CDR1 is SGHVS and CDR2 is FNYEAQ. CDR3 nucleotides: TGTGCCAGCAGCCGACATGAGAGAATGGGAGAGACCCAGTACTTC. Its translation is CASSRHERMGETQYF. Full variable domain (rest looked up from reference TRBV7-6 and TRBJ2-5): GAGVSQSPRYKVTKRGQDVALRCDPISGHVSLYWYRQALGQGPEFLTYFNYEAQQDKSGLPNDRFSAERPEGSISTLTIQRTEQRDSAMYRCASSRHERMGETQYFGPGTRLLVL.

This sequence joins TRBV7-2 and TRBJ1-3; D gene ambiguous. This CDR3 comprises 13 residues. V was trimmed by 4 bases and J by 6 bases, leaving 10 bases between them. The germline V gene encodes CDR1 SGHTA and CDR2 FQGNSA. The CDR3 protein is CASSSRFLNTIYF. DNA of the CDR3: TGTGCCAGCAGCTCCCGTTTTCTAAACACCATATATTTT. The whole variable domain, filled in from reference TRBV7-2 and TRBJ1-3, reads GAGVSQSPSNKVTEKGKDVELRCDPISGHTALYWYRQSLGQGLEFLIYFQGNSAPDKSGLPSDRFSAERTGGSVSTLTIQRTQQEDSAVYLCASSSRFLNTIYFGEGSWLTVV.

This clone was seen just once. This rearrangement joins TRBV6-5 to TRBJ1-6; TRBD1 is a possible D gene (6 bases). In germline, CDR1 is MNHEY, CDR2 SVGAGI. The CDR3 runs 14 residues. V was clipped by 6 bases and J by 6 bases, with 12 bases between them. CDR3 amino acids: CASSSDSFNSPLHF. The CDR3 DNA reads as TGTGCCAGCAGCTCGGACAGTTTTAATTCACCCCTCCACTTT.

This rearrangement joins TRBV4-1 to TRBJ2-7, with D perhaps matching TRBD2 (5 bases). CDR3 length: 16 amino acids. The ends were cut back, 0 bases at V and 1 base at J, with 13 bases in the middle. Germline-derived CDR1 and CDR2 are MGHRA and YSYEKL. CDR3 coding DNA: TGCGCCAGCAGCCAAGATGAGAAGGAGGATTCCTACGAGCAGTACTTC. Translation: CASSQDEKEDSYEQYF.

The chain recombines TRBV11-2 with TRBJ1-1; 12 bases agree with TRBD1. Germline loops: CDR1 SGHAT, CDR2 FQNNGV. The CDR3 has 16 residues. V dropped 7 bases and J dropped 4; count of bases not matched to a gene: 10. In DNA form, the CDR3 reads TGTGCCAGCACCTACGGGGGACAGGGGGCTCGCACTGAAGCTTTCTTT. It codes for CASTYGGQGARTEAFF. The variable domain in full, completed from reference TRBV11-2 and TRBJ1-1, reads EAGVAQSPRYKIIEKRQSVAFWCNPISGHATLYWYQQILGQGPKLLIQFQNNGVVDDSQLPKDRFSAERLKGVDSTLKIQPAKLEDSAVYLCASTYGGQGARTEAFFGQGTRLTVV.

The rearrangement uses TRBV4-3 and TRBJ2-6; 8 bases align to TRBD1. CDR1 is LGHNA, CDR2 YSLEER, per germline. The CDR3 is 16 amino acids. V trimming: 3 bases; J trimming: 4 bases; junction bases outside the gene matches: 5. CDR3 nucleotides: TGCGCCAGCAGCCACCAGACAGGGGAAGGGGCCAACGTCCTGACTTTC. Its protein product is CASSHQTGEGANVLTF.